The 11 T cell receptor beta chains in this list originate from one sample, sequenced in a study of T-cell memory formation after mild COVID-19. TCRdb reanalysed the 5' RACE reads using MiXCR and keeps one entry per CDR3 protein. The profile shows nearly 350,000 distinct CDR3 sequences, over 10% of them singletons. Sequencing was performed on PBMCs or a T cell subset sorted from them (not recorded which). All receptors derive from a man aged 18 to 30 who had mild COVID-19 (a few samples of this study predate the infection). Cell type and time point are not known.

This chain's CDR3 is CASSLTAPENIQYF. CDR3 nucleotides: TGTGCCAGCAGCTTAACGGCCCCGGAAAACATTCAGTACTTC. V is TRBV7-3 and J is TRBJ2-4; D gene ambiguous. The germline CDR1 and CDR2 sequences are SGHTA and FQGTGA. This CDR3 spans 14 amino acids. The V gene lost 0 bases and the J gene lost 5 bases, with 8 bases spanning the gap.

This clonotype was seen many times. V is TRBV12-3 or TRBV12-4 and J is TRBJ2-1, with D possibly TRBD1 on 5 matching bases. V was clipped by 6 bases and J by 3 bases, with 6 bases between them. The length of the CDR3 is 12 residues. As DNA, the CDR3 is TGTGCCAGCAGCCAGGGCTACAATGAGCAGTTCTTC. It yields the protein CASSQGYNEQFF.

This clonotype was picked up a small number of times. V is TRBV12-3 or TRBV12-4 and J is TRBJ2-7; 8 bases align to TRBD2. CDR3 size: 15 residues. V was clipped by 1 base and J by 4 bases; unmatched bases: 6. CDR3 DNA sequence: TGTGCCAGCAGTTTAGGCCCGGGCGGGGGGTACGAGCAGTACTTC. Translated, it gives CASSLGPGGGYEQYF.

This rearrangement joins TRBV6-6 to TRBJ2-3; D tentatively fits TRBD1 or TRBD2 (5 bases each). Germline values: CDR1 MNHNY, CDR2 SVGAGI (reference sequence). The ends were cut back, 7 bases at V and 5 bases at J, with 10 bases in the middle. The CDR3 loop spans 12 amino acids. The CDR3 nucleotides are TGTGCCAGCACCAGGGAGATAGATACGCAGTATTTT. Its translation: CASTREIDTQYF.

This clonotype was found a few times. V is TRBV20-1 and J is TRBJ2-7; D not certain. This CDR3 region has 13 residues. The V and J ends lost 0 bases and 6 bases respectively, with 12 bases between them. CDR1 DFQATT and CDR2 SNEGSKA come from the germline V gene (reference sequence). CDR3 loop: CSARDPPVGEQYV. CDR3 in DNA: TGCAGTGCTAGAGATCCCCCAGTCGGCGAGCAGTACGTC.

This clonotype was seen a few times. V usage is TRBV12-3 or TRBV12-4 and J usage is TRBJ2-1; D perhaps matches TRBD2 (5 bases). This CDR3 comprises 16 residues. Between the trimmed V and J ends, which lost 4 bases and 0 bases, there was a span of 13 bases. The CDR3 is CASSSGLEISYNEQFF. The CDR3 nucleotides read TGTGCCAGCAGTTCCGGACTGGAAATCTCCTACAATGAGCAGTTCTTC.

The V and J genes are TRBV5-1 and TRBJ1-2, with 7 bases lining up with TRBD1. The CDR3 runs 14 residues. Germline assignment: CDR1 SGHRS and CDR2 YFSETQ. V lost 2 bases to trimming and J lost 2 bases; unmatched junction nucleotides: 3. This chain's CDR3 is CASSLIQGNYGYTF. CDR3 in DNA: TGCGCCAGCAGCTTAATACAGGGGAACTATGGCTACACCTTC.

V and J are TRBV5-1 and TRBJ2-7; D is possibly TRBD2 (6 bases). CDR1 is SGHRS, CDR2 YFSETQ, per germline. Trimming stripped 2 bases from V and 5 bases from J, with 11 bases between. The CDR3 has 13 amino acids. CDR3 amino acids: CASSLQPGDEQYF. CDR3 coding DNA: TGCGCCAGCAGCTTACAACCGGGGGACGAGCAGTACTTC.

This clonotype occurred many times. The V call is TRBV7-2, the J call TRBJ2-3; D is unresolved. This CDR3 spans 12 amino acids. Germline-derived CDR1 and CDR2 are SGHTA and FQGNSA. Trimming shortened V by 1 base and J by 4 bases, and 3 bases separated the two germline ends. The CDR3 DNA follows: TGTGCCAGCAGCTTAGTTGCAGATACGCAGTATTTT. Translation: CASSLVADTQYF.

A few counts support this clonotype. The genes are TRBV7-2 and TRBJ1-6; D is unclear. The V gene's germline CDR1 is SGHTA and CDR2 FQGNSA. The CDR3 is 13 residues long. V lost 5 bases, J lost 9 bases, and 11 bases lay in between. This chain's CDR3 is CASSQEFGSPLHF. The CDR3 DNA follows: TGTGCCAGCAGCCAAGAATTTGGTTCACCCCTCCACTTT. The complete variable domain, with remaining parts taken from reference TRBV7-2 and TRBJ1-6, reads GAGVSQSPSNKVTEKGKDVELRCDPISGHTALYWYRQSLGQGLEFLIYFQGNSAPDKSGLPSDRFSAERTGGSVSTLTIQRTQQEDSAVYLCASSQEFGSPLHFGNGTRLTVT.

This clonotype has a handful of counts. The chain recombines TRBV29-1 with TRBJ1-5; 8 bases map to TRBD1. Germline V gives CDR1 SQVTM, CDR2 ANQGSEA. The CDR3 has 13 amino acids. V lost 6 bases, J lost 5 bases, and 6 bases stayed unmatched. Here the CDR3 DNA reads TGCAGCGTGGTGTCAGGGGGCGATCAGCCCCAGCATTTT. Translation: CSVVSGGDQPQHF. Drawing the rest from reference TRBV29-1 and TRBJ1-5, the complete variable domain is SAVISQKPSRDICQRGTSLTIQCQVDSQVTMMFWYRQQPGQSLTLIATANQGSEATYESGFVIDKFPISRPNLTFSTLTVSNMSPEDSSIYLCSVVSGGDQPQHFGDGTRLSIL.